This T cell receptor beta chain stems from a study of metastatic and nonmetastatic thyroid tumors. TCRdb used MiXCR to call clones anew from the PCR reads. The repertoire consists of 4,900 or so clones, with around 30% occurring once and the leading ten covering approximately 26%. Prior to thyroid surgery, none of the patients had received any treatment. CDR3 length equals 15 residues. Trimming removed 0 bases from V and 3 bases from J; junction bases left unmatched: 5. Germline V gene lookup returns CDR1 SGHNT and CDR2 YENEEA. The chain uses TRBV11-3 and TRBJ2-7, with 7 bases identical to TRBD1. Sequencing was carried out using adjacent normal tissue. The source is a female donor with papillary thyroid cancer or a benign thyroid nodule (not recorded which). Some clones in this sample may be carry-over from other donors' samples. The CDR3 DNA reads as TGTGCCAGCAGCTTAGAAGGGACAGAGGGCTACGAGCAGTACTTC. This codes for CASSLEGTEGYEQYF. Full variable domain (rest looked up from reference TRBV11-3 and TRBJ2-7): EAGVVQSPRYKIIEKKQPVAFWCNPISGHNTLYWYLQNLGQGPELLIRYENEEAVDDSQLPKDRFSAERLKGVDSTLKIQPAELGDSAVYLCASSLEGTEGYEQYFGPGTRLTVT.